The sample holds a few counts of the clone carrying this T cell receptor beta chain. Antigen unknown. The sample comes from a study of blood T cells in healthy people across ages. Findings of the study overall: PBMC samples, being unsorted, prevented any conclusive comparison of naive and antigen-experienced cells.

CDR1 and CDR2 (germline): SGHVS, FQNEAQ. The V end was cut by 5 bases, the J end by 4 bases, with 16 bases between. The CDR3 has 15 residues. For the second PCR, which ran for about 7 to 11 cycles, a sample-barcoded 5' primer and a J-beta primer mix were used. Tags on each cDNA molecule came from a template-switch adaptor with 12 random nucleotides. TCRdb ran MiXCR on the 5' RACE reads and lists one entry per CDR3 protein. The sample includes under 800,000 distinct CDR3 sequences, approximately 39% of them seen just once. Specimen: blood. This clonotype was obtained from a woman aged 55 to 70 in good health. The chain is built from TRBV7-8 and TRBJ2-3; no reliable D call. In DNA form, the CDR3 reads TGTGCCAGCAGCCAAGGGCCAGTCCCCCCAGATACGCAGTATTTT. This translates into CASSQGPVPPDTQYF.